This T cell receptor (beta chain) emerged from a study of blood T cell repertoires in COVID-19. The overall study: Sample material is recorded as cDNA or gDNA derived from T cells, B-cell-depleted T cells, or PBMCs.

Germline-derived CDR1 and CDR2 are MNHEY and SVGAGI. This CDR3 contains 13 residues. Trimming took 5 bases from V and 6 from J, leaving 13 bases between them. Authors' data handling: Reference gene primers were amplified, and this amplification served to estimate nucleated cell counts. The data were produced by immunoSEQ multiplex PCR, yet TCRdb's version contains in-frame clones alone and is incomplete. V, J and clone size derive from that table, while D and trimming were established from the DNA sequence. The sample lists 60,000 or so clones, approximately 90% occurring once. This sequence originates from a human donor with acute or convalescent COVID-19. The donor label of this sample is uncertain. The rearrangement joins TRBV6-5 to TRBJ1-2, with D possibly being TRBD1 (6 bases). Sequenced input: peripheral blood. The CDR3 DNA follows: TGTGCCAGCAGTAACAGGGTATCGGATGGCTACACCTTC. Translated, it gives CASSNRVSDGYTF.